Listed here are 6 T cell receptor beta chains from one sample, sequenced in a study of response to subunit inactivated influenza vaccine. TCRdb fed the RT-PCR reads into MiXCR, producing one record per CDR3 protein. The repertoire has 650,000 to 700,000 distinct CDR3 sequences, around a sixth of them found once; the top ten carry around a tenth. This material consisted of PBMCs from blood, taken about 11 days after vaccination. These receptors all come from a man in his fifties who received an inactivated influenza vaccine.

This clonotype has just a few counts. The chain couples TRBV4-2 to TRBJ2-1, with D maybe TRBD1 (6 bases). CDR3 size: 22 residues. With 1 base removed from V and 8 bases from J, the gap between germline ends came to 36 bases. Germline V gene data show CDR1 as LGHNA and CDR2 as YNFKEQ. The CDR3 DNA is TGTGCCAGCAGCCAAGTATCGTCCCCGCTGTGGGGGCAGTCGGGATTTGGCGATGAGCAGTTCTTC. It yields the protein CASSQVSSPLWGQSGFGDEQFF.

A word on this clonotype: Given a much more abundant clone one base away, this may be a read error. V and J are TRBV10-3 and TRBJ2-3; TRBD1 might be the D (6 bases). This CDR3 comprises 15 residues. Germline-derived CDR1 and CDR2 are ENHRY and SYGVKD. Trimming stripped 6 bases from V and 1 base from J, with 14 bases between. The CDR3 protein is CAIRTGLLGTDTQYF. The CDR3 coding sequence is TGTGCCATCAGGACAGGACTTCTCGGCACAGATACGCAGTATTTT.

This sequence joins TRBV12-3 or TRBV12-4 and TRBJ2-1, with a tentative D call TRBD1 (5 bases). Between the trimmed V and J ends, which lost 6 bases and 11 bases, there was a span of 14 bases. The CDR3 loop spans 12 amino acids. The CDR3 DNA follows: TGTGCCAGCAGCCGAGCTGGGGCGCAGCAGTTCTTC. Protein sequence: CASSRAGAQQFF.

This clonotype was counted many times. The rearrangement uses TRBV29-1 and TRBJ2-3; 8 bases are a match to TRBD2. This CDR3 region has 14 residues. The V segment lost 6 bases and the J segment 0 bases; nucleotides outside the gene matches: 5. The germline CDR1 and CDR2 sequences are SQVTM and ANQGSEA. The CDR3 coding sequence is TGCAGCGTCTTAACTAGCGGCAGCACAGATACGCAGTATTTT. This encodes CSVLTSGSTDTQYF.

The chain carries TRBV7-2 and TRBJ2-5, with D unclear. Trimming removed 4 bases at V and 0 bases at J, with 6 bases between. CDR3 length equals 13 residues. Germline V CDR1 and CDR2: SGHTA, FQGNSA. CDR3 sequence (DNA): TGTGCCAGCAGCTCAGTGTACCAAGAGACCCAGTACTTC. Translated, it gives CASSSVYQETQYF.

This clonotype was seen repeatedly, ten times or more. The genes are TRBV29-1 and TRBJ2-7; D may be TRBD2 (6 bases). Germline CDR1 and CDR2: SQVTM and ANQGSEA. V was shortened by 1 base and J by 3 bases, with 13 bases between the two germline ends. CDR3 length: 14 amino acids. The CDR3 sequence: CSVEVAGSDYEQYF. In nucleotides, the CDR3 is TGCAGCGTTGAAGTCGCGGGGTCCGACTACGAGCAGTACTTC.